The source of this T cell receptor beta chain is a study of T cells in Graves' hyperthyroidism and ophthalmopathy. The CDR3 runs 13 residues. Germline lookup yields CDR1 SGHTA and CDR2 FQGTGA. The ends were cut back, 4 bases at V and 6 bases at J, with 10 bases in the middle. This clonotype was found many times. It was RNA transcripts that yielded the amplified TCR beta CDR3 regions. An initial round of RT-PCR targeting the TCR CDR3 relied on the HTBI primer set. TCRdb re-analysed the multiplex PCR reads in MiXCR, keeping a single row per CDR3 protein. The table shows approximately 400,000 distinct CDR3 sequences, with approximately 15% occurring only once.

This chain links TRBV7-3 with TRBJ2-1; a possible D gene is TRBD1 (5 bases). Sequenced input: blood. This receptor was taken from a woman in her fifties or sixties with Graves' hyperthyroidism. The CDR3 sequence is CASSSYRSNEQFF. Here the CDR3 DNA reads TGTGCCAGCAGCTCATACAGGAGCAATGAGCAGTTCTTC.